These T cell receptor beta chains were read from a single sample in a study of cytomegalovirus exposure and HLA in healthy donors. Some clones are missing from TCRdb's copy, which holds only in-frame ones; the method was immunoSEQ multiplex PCR. The table lists about 160,000 clones, roughly 80% of them singletons, with approximately 1% in the top ten. Sequencing used PBMCs. The source is a girl aged 2-10 years in good health and CMV-seropositive. Each CDR3 is given without its conserved first and last residue. The order of the fields is V gene, J gene, CDR3 protein.

TRBV5-4,TRBJ2-1,AVGLYNNEQF
TRBV5-1,TRBJ2-5,ASSSGQARQETQY
TRBV10-3,TRBJ2-1,AISESKAGRTYNEQF
TRBV6-1,TRBJ2-3,ASSELGLSTDTQY
TRBV4-1,.,ASSQDHRDSLSYEQY
TRBV30,TRBJ1-2,AWIEGEDYGYT
TRBV7-9,TRBJ1-3,ASSLPGLGNTIY
TRBV5-1,TRBJ2-1,ASSLSRGHEQF
TRBV30,TRBJ1-3,AWRDFRGNTIY
TRBV7-9,TRBJ1-1,ASSLGQANTEAF
TRBV12-5,TRBJ1-1,ASGPSGGRRAF
TRBV30,TRBJ1-5,AWDRGHGQPQH
TRBV28,TRBJ2-3,ASSTSGDRTDTQY
TRBV28,TRBJ1-1,ASIPQGAVAF
TRBV5-4,TRBJ2-6,ASSAGQPSGANVLT
TRBV11-3,TRBJ2-1,ASRTGDNEQF
TRBV5-1,TRBJ2-2,ASSSGTGGTGELF
TRBV11-2,TRBJ1-1,ASSPTIGSSTEAF
TRBV5-1,TRBJ2-5,ASSLRGGAVQETQY
TRBV21-1,TRBJ2-6,AIGTNSRDSGANVLT
TRBV5-3,TRBJ2-1,ARSYFGGYSYNEQF
TRBV30,TRBJ1-3,AWDPSGREVNTIY
TRBV6-1,TRBJ2-3,ASSGQGVTDTQY
TRBV9,TRBJ2-5,ASSVNPGTSGRGRETQY
TRBV9,TRBJ1-4,ASSPRPKPGEKLF
TRBV2,TRBJ2-1,ASSPWTGGNEQF
TRBV5-1,TRBJ2-1,ASSLSGHSYNEQF
TRBV7-6,TRBJ2-5,ASSSYGVPQETQY
TRBV19,TRBJ2-7,ASAFGTSGGEQY